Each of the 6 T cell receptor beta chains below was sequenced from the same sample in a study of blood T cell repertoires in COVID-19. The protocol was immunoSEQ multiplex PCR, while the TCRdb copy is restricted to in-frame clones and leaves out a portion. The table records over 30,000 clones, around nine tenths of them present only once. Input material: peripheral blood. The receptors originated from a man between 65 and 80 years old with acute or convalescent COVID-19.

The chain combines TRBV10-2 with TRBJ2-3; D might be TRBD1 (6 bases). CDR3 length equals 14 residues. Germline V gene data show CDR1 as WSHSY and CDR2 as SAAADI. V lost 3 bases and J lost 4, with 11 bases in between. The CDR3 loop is CASSEQGVPDTQYF. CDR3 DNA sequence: TGCGCCAGCAGTGAACAGGGTGTTCCAGATACGCAGTATTTT.

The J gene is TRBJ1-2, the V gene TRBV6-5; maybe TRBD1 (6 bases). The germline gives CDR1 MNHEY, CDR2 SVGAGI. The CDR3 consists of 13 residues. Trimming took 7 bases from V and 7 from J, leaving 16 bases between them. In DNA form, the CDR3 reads TGTGCCAGCAAGGAAGACAGGAGCCGTGGCTACACCTTC. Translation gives CASKEDRSRGYTF.

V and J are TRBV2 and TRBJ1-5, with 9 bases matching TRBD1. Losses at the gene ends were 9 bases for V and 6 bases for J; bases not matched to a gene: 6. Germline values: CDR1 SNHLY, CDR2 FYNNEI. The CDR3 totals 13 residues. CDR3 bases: TGTGCCAGTAGGGACAGGGAGTTTCAGCCCCAGCATTTT. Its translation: CASRDREFQPQHF.

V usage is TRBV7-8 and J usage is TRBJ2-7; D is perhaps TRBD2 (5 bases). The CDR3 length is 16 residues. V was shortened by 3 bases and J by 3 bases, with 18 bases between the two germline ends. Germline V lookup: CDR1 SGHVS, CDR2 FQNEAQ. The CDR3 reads CASSFYRDYRFYEQYF. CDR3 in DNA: TGTGCCAGCAGCTTCTACCGGGATTACAGATTCTACGAGCAGTACTTC.

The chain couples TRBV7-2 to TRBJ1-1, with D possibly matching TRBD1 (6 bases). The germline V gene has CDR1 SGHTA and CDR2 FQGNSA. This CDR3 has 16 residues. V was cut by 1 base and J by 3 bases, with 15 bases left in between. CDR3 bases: TGTGCCAGCAGCTTAGTTTGGGGGCTCTCGGACACTGAAGCTTTCTTT. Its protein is CASSLVWGLSDTEAFF.

The CDR3 sequence: CASSLTRLAGGTDTQYF. The CDR3 nucleotides read TGCGCCAGCAGCTTGACCCGACTAGCGGGGGGAACAGATACGCAGTATTTT. The chain uses TRBV5-1 and TRBJ2-3; 13 bases are a match to TRBD2. Per the germline V gene, CDR1 is SGHRS and CDR2 is YFSETQ. CDR3 length: 17 residues. With V trimmed by 1 base and J by 3 bases, 5 bases remained unmatched.